This record looks at one TCR beta chain sequence and its context. No antigen is known for it. Samples came from healthy bone marrow donors. Germline CDR1 reads SEHNR; CDR2 reads FQNEAQ (reference sequence). The CDR3 totals 15 residues. The sample is drawn from a study of cytomegalovirus exposure and HLA in healthy donors. PCR was performed using 60 Vbeta and 13 Jbeta primers. The method was immunoSEQ multiplex PCR; TCRdb's version includes in-frame clones alone and lacks a portion of them. The data hold approximately 150,000 clones, with about four fifths observed a single time. Study-wide findings and caveats: The study listed under 200 cytomegalovirus-associated TCR beta chains. Most subjects' HLA-A and HLA-B alleles were reportedly predicted from TCR beta sequences. According to reports, the classifier identified cytomegalovirus status with high specificity and sensitivity.

This TCR came from a man aged 25-40 years in good health and CMV-seronegative. The sequenced sample was PBMCs. The chain couples TRBV7-9 to TRBJ2-5, with 8 bases matching TRBD1. The DNA end favors TRBJ2-7, so the J call may be wrong. The CDR3 coding sequence is TGTGCCAGCAGCTTACCAGGGGGCTCTTTTAACGAGCAGTACTTC. Its protein product is CASSLPGGSFNEQYF.